This T cell receptor beta chain was sequenced during a study of CD8 T cells in Susac syndrome (dated by TCRdb to between 2017 and 2020). Background on the whole study: Of the Susac syndrome patients who were sequenced, about 6 had clinically active disease and roughly 8 were in clinical remission. Susac syndrome patients were therapy-naive, on corticosteroids (some also receiving IVIg), or on IVIg alone at blood withdrawal. The study used repertoire sequencing to test whether antigen drove CD8+ T cell activation and differentiation in Susac syndrome. The full study reports these points: The TCR sequencing and HLA analysis was acknowledged to have included a relatively small number of individuals. In patients with Susac syndrome, the CD4+ T cell repertoire showed no detectable clonal expansion.

RNA was extracted with the RNeasy kit and about 0.5 to 1 ug was reverse transcribed using random hexamers. TCR beta CDR3 regions were amplified with the immunoSEQ multiplex PCR assay covering 54 Vbeta and 13 Jbeta segments. PCR amplification bias was corrected using a synthetic template baseline for primer optimization and computational correction. On the study's bioinformatics: Only productive sequences were kept, with reads annotated to V, D and J genes according to IMGT and analyzed in immunoSEQ Analyzer. Clonality was calculated as one minus the Shannon entropy normalized by log2 of the number of productive unique sequences. Public and private clones were assessed among the 100 most prevalent clones of each patient and control. Clones were defined as Susac-specific if absent from the healthy and MS cohorts, from more than 900 published viral clones and from other ImmuneACCESS disease sequences. TCRdb trimmed public reads at Q25 via fastp, called clones via MiXCR and kept in-frame beta chains. Entries are consolidated by CDR3 protein sequence, retaining the most common genes and DNA. What appears here as the V and J calls and clone size reflects TCRdb's work, not the paper's. The sample includes 67,000 or so distinct CDR3 sequences, with 93% observed a single time. The biggest ten clones account for roughly 0.15% of the sample.

Peripheral blood CD8+ and CD4+ T cells from healthy donors, Susac syndrome patients and multiple sclerosis patients were profiled by high-throughput TCR beta sequencing. The Susac syndrome patients fulfilled recently defined diagnostic criteria for definite or probable disease. Bulk CD8+ and CD4+ T cells were purified magnetically by negative isolation, whereas CD8+ TEMRA cells were enriched by FACS. Blood was drawn into EDTA tubes, processed within 24 hours, and PBMCs were isolated by density gradient centrifugation. PBMCs destined for TCR sequencing were cryopreserved in liquid nitrogen and later thawed in a 37 °C water bath. Purity of sorted or isolated CD4+, CD8+ and CD8+ TEMRA cells was at least 90%. V drops 3 bases and J drops 2 bases, leaving 11 bases in between. For CDR1 and CDR2, the germline V gene (reference sequence) lists SGHAT and FQDESV. The CDR3 runs 14 amino acids, cysteine and phenylalanine included. Of the read, only the CDR3 DNA is kept; its 42 bases are in frame from base 1.

Comments on this clonotype: The clone's antigen remains unknown. Base quality data are lacking; no much larger clone is found one base away.

Sequences were obtained from CD4+ T cells from PBMCs. The clonotype was recovered from a human donor with Susac syndrome. This receptor chain uses TRBV11-1 and TRBJ2-7, with no confident D gene call. The CDR3 region: CASSFATPTYEQYF. The DNA sequence follows: TGTGCCAGCAGCTTCGCGACTCCTACCTACGAGCAGTACTTC.